The 16 T cell receptor beta chains below come from one sample, sequenced in a study of T cells in women clearing cervical HPV infection. Profiled with immunoSEQ multiplex PCR; TCRdb holds only in-frame clones, not every one. The sample holds tens of thousands of clones. Material for sequencing was blood buffy coat. The receptor source for this set is a woman aged 18 to 69 with a cervical HPV16 infection that either progressed to CIN3+ or cleared (not recorded which).

Comments on this clone: The CDR3 extends 3 residues past the end of the read, so its final part is completed from the germline J gene. The chain employs TRBV28 and TRBJ1-5; D possibly corresponds to TRBD1 (5 bases). Per germline, CDR1 MDHEN and CDR2 SYDVKM. The CDR3 sequence is 16 residues long. The V end lost 8 bases, the J end lost 2 bases, and 19 bases lay between the germline ends. The sequenced part of the CDR3 DNA is TGTGCCAGCGGTCTAGTTTATTTAGGGGGCAATCAGCCC. Protein: CASGLVYLGGNQP. The complete CDR3 protein is CASGLVYLGGNQPQHF.

To note about this clone: The read is 3 residues too short to cover the CDR3 end, so that end is filled in from the germline J gene. The V call is TRBV20-1, the J call TRBJ2-4; D may be TRBD1 or TRBD2 (5 bases each). The CDR3 extends over 17 amino acids. The V and J ends lost 3 bases and 1 base respectively, with 19 bases between them. The germline gives CDR1 DFQATT, CDR2 SNEGSKA (reference sequence). This chain's CDR3 is CSASGKVWGEAKNIQYF. The part of the CDR3 DNA that was read is TGCAGTGCTAGCGGGAAAGTATGGGGCGAGGCCAAAAACATT.

Of note for this clone: The read comes to an end 3 residues before the CDR3 does, leaving the germline J gene to fill in the end. The V gene is TRBV5-1, the J gene TRBJ1-1; D is possibly TRBD1 (5 bases). V shed 4 bases and J shed 5 bases, with 21 bases lying between them. The CDR3 covers 16 residues. Looked up from germline, CDR1 is SGHRS and CDR2 is YFSETQ. CDR3 region: CASSPAGLGGATEAFF. The covered CDR3 bases are TGCGCCAGCAGCCCGGCGGGTTTGGGGGGAGCAACTGAA.

Remarks on this clone: The observed sequence ends 3 residues before the CDR3 terminus, with the missing tail filled in from the germline J gene. The chain is built from TRBV20-1 and TRBJ2-3; maybe TRBD2 (5 bases). V was pared by 0 bases and J by 2 bases, with 18 bases between. CDR1 is DFQATT, CDR2 SNEGSKA, per germline (reference sequence). The CDR3 length is 17 residues. The covered CDR3 bases are TGCAGTGCTAGAGATCCCGGGGAGACTCAATACACAGATACG. This codes for CSARDPGETQYTDT. The full CDR3 reads CSARDPGETQYTDTQYF.

Details on this clone: The sequenced fragment ends 3 residues before the CDR3 boundary, so the rest is inferred from the germline J gene. The gene calls are TRBV2 and TRBJ1-6; 8 bases map to TRBD1. With V trimmed by 6 bases and J by 8 bases, 9 bases remained unmatched. Germline CDR1 is SNHLY and CDR2 is FYNNEI. The CDR3 runs 15 residues. CDR3 in amino acids: CASREDRAEDSPLHF. The covered CDR3 bases are TGTGCCAGCAGGGAGGACAGGGCTGAGGATTCACCC.

Note on this clone: The read terminates 3 residues ahead of where the CDR3 ends, so the germline J gene completes it. The V and J genes are TRBV6-2 or TRBV6-3 and TRBJ2-1, with 10 bases identical to TRBD2. This CDR3 spans 14 amino acids. Trimming took 4 bases from V and 6 from J; bases not matched to a gene: 3. The V gene's germline CDR1 is MNHEY and CDR2 SVGEGT. The CDR3 is CASSLAGGFNEQFF. Incomplete CDR3 DNA: TGTGCCAGCAGTTTAGCGGGGGGCTTCAATGAG.

CDR3 DNA, as far as it was read: TGCAGTGCTAGGACGTATCGACAGGGGGTCTATGGC. It codes for CSARTYRQGVYG. The complete CDR3 reads CSARTYRQGVYGYTF. This chain connects TRBV20-1 to TRBJ1-2; 9 bases are shared with TRBD1. The CDR3 extends 3 residues past the end of the read, so its final part is completed from the germline J gene. After removal of 3 bases from V and 4 bases from J, the junction contained 9 bases not matched to a gene. The CDR3 spans 15 residues. CDR1 is DFQATT and CDR2 is SNEGSKA in the germline V gene (reference sequence).

Note on this clone: The read gets to within 3 residues of the CDR3 end, and the germline J gene fills in the rest. The chain uses TRBV5-1 and TRBJ2-5; TRBD2 agrees at 7 bases. This CDR3 is 16 amino acids long. Germline V lookup: CDR1 SGHRS, CDR2 YFSETQ. With V trimmed by 4 bases and J by 4 bases, 13 bases remained unmatched. The CDR3 sequence is CASSLYGGGVSETQYF. Partial CDR3 DNA: TGCGCCAGCAGCCTGTACGGTGGGGGGGTATCAGAGACC.

As for this clone: Read sequence stops 3 residues before the CDR3 end, and the germline J gene provides the missing end. The chain combines TRBV7-3 with TRBJ2-3, with 7 bases fitting TRBD2. Germline V gene lookup returns CDR1 SGHTA and CDR2 FQGTGA. This CDR3 spans 15 amino acids. Unmatched junction bases numbered 7, after V lost 4 bases and J lost 3 bases. Partial CDR3 DNA: TGTGCCAGCAGCTCCTCTTGGGGGGGGACAGATACG. It is translated as CASSSSWGGTDT. The entire CDR3 is CASSSSWGGTDTQYF. Variable domain in full (rest from reference TRBV7-3 and TRBJ2-3): GAGVSQTPSNKVTEKGKYVELRCDPISGHTALYWYRQSLGQGPEFLIYFQGTGAADDSGLPNDRFFAVRPEGSVSTLKIQRTERGDSAVYLCASSSSWGGTDTQYFGPGTRLTVL.

A note on this clone: The read falls 3 residues short of the CDR3 end, and the missing part is taken from the germline J gene. V gene TRBV19 combines with J gene TRBJ2-3; a possible D gene is TRBD2 (6 bases). Germline V gene data show CDR1 as LNHDA and CDR2 as SQIVND (reference sequence). V was clipped by 6 bases and J by 0 bases, with 13 bases between them. This CDR3 spans 15 amino acids. CDR3 DNA (partial): TGTGCCAGTAGCCCCCTGGCGGGGAGCACAGATACG. Protein product: CASSPLAGSTDT. The entire CDR3 protein is CASSPLAGSTDTQYF.

As for this clone: This sample also contains other DNA sequences that code for the same CDR3. The CDR3 DNA, read in part, is TGTGCCAGCAGCAGGGGCGGGGATACG. Amino acids: CASSRGGDT. The entire CDR3 protein reads CASSRGGDTQYF. J is TRBJ2-3 and V is TRBV12-3 or TRBV12-4; a weak D match, TRBD1 (6 bases). The sequence runs out 3 residues before the end of the CDR3; the remainder is reconstructed from the germline J gene. This CDR3 comprises 12 residues. Trimming took off 6 bases at V and 6 bases at J, with 10 bases between the two ends.

As regards this clone: The CDR3 end lies 3 residues beyond the end of the read and is filled in from the germline J gene. The genes are TRBV7-3 and TRBJ2-1; D is perhaps TRBD1 (6 bases). CDR1 SGHTA and CDR2 FQGTGA come from the germline V gene. The CDR3 loop spans 15 amino acids. The ends were cut back, 4 bases at V and 3 bases at J, with 13 bases in the middle. CDR3 bases read: TGTGCCAGCAGCTCGGACAGAGCCCTCTACAATGAG. Translating it yields CASSSDRALYNE. The full CDR3 is CASSSDRALYNEQFF.

Worth noting for this clone: From the germline J gene comes the end of the CDR3, since the read stops 3 residues before it. J is TRBJ2-2 and V is TRBV20-1; TRBD1 matches 10 bases. Germline loops: CDR1 DFQATT, CDR2 SNEGSKA (reference sequence). The V segment lost 8 bases and the J segment 6 bases; nucleotides outside the gene matches: 15. The CDR3 consists of 16 residues. The CDR3 sequence is CSTNPGGTGAPGELFF. The sequenced part of the CDR3 DNA is TGCAGTACCAACCCTGGGGGGACAGGGGCTCCCGGGGAG.

Of note for this clone: The read finishes 3 residues shy of the CDR3 end, and the germline J gene is used to complete it. The chain recombines TRBV6-2 or TRBV6-3 with TRBJ1-6, with D uncertain. The V and J ends lost 0 bases and 10 bases respectively, with 10 bases between them. The CDR3 is made up of 14 amino acids. Germline loops: CDR1 MNHEY, CDR2 SVGEGT. The CDR3 is CASSYSSGRSPLHF. The sequenced part of the CDR3 DNA is TGTGCCAGCAGTTACTCGAGCGGGAGGTCACCC.

CDR3 bases read: TGTGCCAGCAGCTTTCTCAACGACAGGGGTGGCGAGACC. As protein: CASSFLNDRGGET. The whole CDR3 region reads CASSFLNDRGGETQYF. The V gene is TRBV5-4, the J gene TRBJ2-5; 8 nucleotides match TRBD1. The CDR3 end is not reached by the read, which stops 3 residues before it; the germline J gene fills it in. There are 16 residues in the CDR3. J gave up 5 bases and V 2 bases, and 11 bases lay outside the gene matches. Germline V gene lookup returns CDR1 SGHNT and CDR2 YYREEE (reference sequence).

Note on this clone: Coverage ceases 3 residues before the CDR3 finishes, and the germline J gene fills in the end. V gene TRBV10-1 combines with J gene TRBJ1-5; D unresolved. The CDR3 totals 13 residues. V shed 4 bases and J shed 5 bases, with 9 bases lying between them. From germline, CDR1 is WNHNN and CDR2 SYGVQD (reference sequence). This CDR3 is CASSAQADQPQHF. CDR3 DNA, as far as it was read: TGCGCCAGCAGTGCCCAGGCCGATCAGCCC.